This T cell receptor beta chain originates from a study of preoperative IRX-2 immunotherapy in early breast cancer. Treatment meaning: preoperative locoregional IRX-2 cytokine immunotherapy. Patients received preoperative, locoregional IRX-2 cytokine immunotherapy in a phase Ib study. Generated by immunoSEQ multiplex PCR, the TCRdb table keeps only in-frame clones and is missing some. The data show 39,000 or so clones, 70% to 80% seen once. The germline gives CDR1 SGHNT, CDR2 YENEEA. CDR3 length equals 17 residues. V was pared by 3 bases and J by 6 bases, with 13 bases of the junction left unmatched. The sequencing here drew on tumor tissue, taken after IRX-2 immunotherapy. The receptor comes from a human donor with breast cancer. V and J are TRBV11-3 and TRBJ2-1, with 8 nucleotides matching TRBD2. The CDR3 DNA reads as TGTGCCAGCAGCTTGTCTTATCGGGGGGGCGTACTCAATGAGCAGTTCTTC. This encodes CASSLSYRGGVLNEQFF.